The rows below give T cell receptor beta chains drawn from one sample of a study of T cell repertoires in cytomegalovirus infection. These TCRs are of unknown antigen specificity. TCRdb called the reads again in MiXCR, with one record for every CDR3 protein. This table has approximately 910,000 distinct CDR3 sequences, 25% to 40% appearing once. Here the sequenced sample was cultured CD8+ T cells from PBMCs, taken from culture after CMV antigen stimulation. All receptors come from a human donor in good health (CMV status not recorded). Some clones in this sample may be carry-over from other donors' samples. Each CDR3 is given with its conserved first and last residue. Each record gives: D gene, clone size, V gene, J gene, CDR3 DNA, CDR3 protein. The D gene is left open where the match is weak. Size tells how often a clone was seen (once, few, many) or the class of an expanded clone, and some rows leave it out.

NA,many,TRBV12-3/TRBV12-4,TRBJ1-3,TGTGCCAGCAGCAAGGGACTCAGCTCTGGAAACACCATATATTTT,CASSKGLSSGNTIYF
TRBD2,NA,TRBV5-1,TRBJ2-5,TGCGCCAGGCCTACCGCCGGACTAGCGGGGGACTTCCAAGAGACCCAGTACTTC,CARPTAGLAGDFQETQYF
TRBD1,few,TRBV10-3,TRBJ2-7,TGTGCCACCGGGACAGGGGAAGGCTACGAGCAGTACTTC,CATGTGEGYEQYF
TRBD2,NA,TRBV4-3,TRBJ2-7,TGCGCCAGCAGCCTGCCGGCGGGGGGCCGGAGCGAGCAGTACTTC,CASSLPAGGRSEQYF
NA,NA,TRBV27,TRBJ2-1,TGTGCCAGCAGTCCTGCAGGGGCCTCCTACAATGAGCAGTTCTTC,CASSPAGASYNEQFF
TRBD1,NA,TRBV7-9,TRBJ1-2,TGTGCCAGCAGACAGGGGACAGGGAACTATGGCTACACCTTC,CASRQGTGNYGYTF
NA,few,TRBV6-5,TRBJ2-3,TGTGCCAGCAAATCCCAAGAGTATGTTACGCAGTATTTT,CASKSQEYVTQYF
NA,many,TRBV7-9,TRBJ2-7,TGTGCCAGCACCGGAACCTACGAGCAGTACTTC,CASTGTYEQYF
NA,NA,TRBV11-2,TRBJ2-7,TGTGCCAGCAGCTCTTGGACCTCGGGCTACGAGCAGTACTTC,CASSSWTSGYEQYF
NA,NA,TRBV2,TRBJ1-2,TGTGCCAGCAGAGTCGACAGCGGGAGGGACTATGGCTACACCTTC,CASRVDSGRDYGYTF
NA,NA,TRBV27,TRBJ2-5,TGTGCCAGCAGTTCAAGAAGGTCGGGCGACAACCAAGAGACCCAGTACTTC,CASSSRRSGDNQETQYF
TRBD1,NA,TRBV6-6,TRBJ1-1,TGTGCCAGCAGTTACTCTTTCACCGCGGGACAGATTAACACTGAAGCTTTCTTT,CASSYSFTAGQINTEAFF
NA,NA,TRBV6-5,TRBJ1-5,TGTGCCAGCAGTTACTCGGTTAGTCAGCCCCAGCATTTT,CASSYSVSQPQHF